This entry lists 3 T cell receptor beta chains sequenced from one sample in a study of blood T cell repertoires in COVID-19. TCRdb's copy holds only in-frame clones and misses some; the assay was immunoSEQ multiplex PCR. The data contain 70,000 to 85,000 clones, roughly 86% of them singletons. The specimen sequenced was peripheral blood. The receptors derive from a man aged 60 to 75 with acute or convalescent COVID-19.

V usage is TRBV28 and J usage is TRBJ1-6; possible D gene TRBD1, 6 bases. The CDR3 is 15 amino acids. Germline CDR1 MDHEN, CDR2 SYDVKM. V lost 8 bases, J lost 5 bases, and 16 bases lay in between. CDR3 residues: CASLGLGGHNSPLHF. The CDR3 DNA reads TGTGCCAGCCTAGGTTTAGGGGGACATAATTCACCCCTCCACTTT.

This sequence joins TRBV29-1 and TRBJ2-2; the D gene is possibly TRBD2 (5 bases). Trimming removed 6 bases at V and 4 bases at J, with 12 bases between. The CDR3 loop spans 13 amino acids. Germline V lookup: CDR1 SQVTM, CDR2 ANQGSEA. DNA for the CDR3: TGCAGCGTAGCTAGCTCAGGCACCGGGGAGCTGTTTTTT. Translated: CSVASSGTGELFF.

The genes are TRBV28 and TRBJ2-1; 8 bases agree with TRBD2. Germline V gene sequence: CDR1 MDHEN, CDR2 SYDVKM. The CDR3 runs 15 residues. V lost 8 bases to trimming and J lost 1 base; unmatched junction nucleotides: 7. Written as DNA, the CDR3 is TGTGCCAGCTCTATAGCGGGAAAGTCCTACAATGAGCAGTTCTTC. Amino acid sequence: CASSIAGKSYNEQFF.